These 7 T cell receptor beta chains came from one sample sequenced in a study of blood T cell repertoires in COVID-19. Assay: immunoSEQ multiplex PCR; the TCRdb copy retains only in-frame clones and omits some. The profile covers more than 300,000 clones, with 80% to 90% appearing a single time and more than 9% taken by the ten largest. The sample consisted of peripheral blood. The receptors were sampled from a woman under 40 with COVID-19, enrolled during active disease.

The CDR3 DNA follows: TGTGCCAGCAGTTCGCGCCGCACAGATACGCAGTATTTT. It is translated as CASSSRRTDTQYF. The V call is TRBV6-2 or TRBV6-3, the J call TRBJ2-3; no clear D. The V and J ends lost 4 bases and 1 base respectively, with 6 bases between them. This CDR3 is 13 amino acids long. Germline V gene data show CDR1 as MNHEY and CDR2 as SVGEGT.

This clone was recorded once. The chain employs TRBV27 and TRBJ1-1; D may be TRBD1 (5 bases). The CDR3 totals 15 residues. Trimming stripped 0 bases from V and 4 bases from J, with 12 bases between. The V gene's germline CDR1 is MNHEY and CDR2 SMNVEV (reference sequence). The CDR3, as DNA: TGTGCCAGCAGTTTATCGGGCTCAGGGTCCACTGAAGCTTTCTTT. Amino acids: CASSLSGSGSTEAFF.

This clone was recorded only once. J is TRBJ2-3 and V is TRBV18, with a tentative D call TRBD2 (6 bases). Germline CDR1 is KGHSH and CDR2 is LQKENI. Trimming stripped 4 bases from V and 5 bases from J, with 16 bases between. This CDR3 has 15 amino acids. CDR3 DNA: TGTGCCAGCTCACTGCCCCTAGCGAGCGGAGATACGCAGTATTTT. Protein sequence: CASSLPLASGDTQYF.

This rearrangement joins TRBV24-1 to TRBJ2-3; D gene unclear. This CDR3 is 13 amino acids long. Trimming took 6 bases from V and 2 from J, leaving 8 bases between them. Germline V gene data show CDR1 as KGHDR and CDR2 as SFDVKD. The CDR3 region is CATSNGPTDTQYF. In nucleotides, the CDR3 is TGTGCCACCAGTAATGGCCCCACAGATACGCAGTATTTT.

The chain has TRBV28 and TRBJ2-2; 7 bases map to TRBD1. CDR1 MDHEN and CDR2 SYDVKM come from the germline V gene. Trimming cost V 5 bases and J 1 base; bases outside gene matches: 7. The CDR3 covers 16 residues. The CDR3, as DNA: TGTGCCAGCAGTCCCCCGAGGACAGGGAACACCGGGGAGCTGTTTTTT. It yields the protein CASSPPRTGNTGELFF. Looking up the rest from reference TRBV28 and TRBJ2-2 gives the full variable domain: DVKVTQSSRYLVKRTGEKVFLECVQDMDHENMFWYRQDPGLGLRLIYFSYDVKMKEKGDIPEGYSVSREKKERFSLILESASTNQTSMYLCASSPPRTGNTGELFFGEGSRLTVL.

The V and J genes are TRBV9 and TRBJ2-7; weak D call: TRBD2 (5 bases). CDR3 length equals 14 residues. V dropped 2 bases and J dropped 0 bases, with 9 bases sitting between them. Germline CDR1 and CDR2: SGDLS and YYNGEE. The CDR3 DNA sequence: TGTGCCAGCAGCGTTGGGAGTGGCTCCTACGAGCAGTACTTC. This encodes CASSVGSGSYEQYF.

The table lists this clone with a count of one. The rearrangement uses TRBV14 and TRBJ2-1; D not certain. Between the trimmed V and J ends, which lost 0 bases and 5 bases, there was a span of 5 bases. This CDR3 spans 13 amino acids. Germline values: CDR1 SGHDN, CDR2 FVKESK. The CDR3 DNA is TGTGCCAGCAGCCAAGATCCAGACAATGAGCAGTTCTTC. This gives the protein CASSQDPDNEQFF.